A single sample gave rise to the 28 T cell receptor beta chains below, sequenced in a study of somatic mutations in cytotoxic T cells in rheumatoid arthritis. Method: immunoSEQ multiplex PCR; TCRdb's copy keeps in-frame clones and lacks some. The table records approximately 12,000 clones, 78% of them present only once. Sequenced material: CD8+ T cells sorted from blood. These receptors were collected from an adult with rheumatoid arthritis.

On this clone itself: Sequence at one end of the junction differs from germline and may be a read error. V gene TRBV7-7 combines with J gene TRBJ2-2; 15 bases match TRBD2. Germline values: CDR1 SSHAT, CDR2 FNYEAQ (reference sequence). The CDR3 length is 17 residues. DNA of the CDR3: TGTGCTAGCAGCTTTGGGACTAGCGGGAGGTTCACCGGGGAGCTGTTTTTT. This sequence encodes CASSFGTSGRFTGELFF.

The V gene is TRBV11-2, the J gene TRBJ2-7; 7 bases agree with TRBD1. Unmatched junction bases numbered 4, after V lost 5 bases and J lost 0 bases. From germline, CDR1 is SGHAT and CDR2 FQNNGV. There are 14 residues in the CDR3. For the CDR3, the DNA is TGTGCCAGCAGCGCGACAGGGTCCTCCTACGAGCAGTACTTC. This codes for CASSATGSSYEQYF.

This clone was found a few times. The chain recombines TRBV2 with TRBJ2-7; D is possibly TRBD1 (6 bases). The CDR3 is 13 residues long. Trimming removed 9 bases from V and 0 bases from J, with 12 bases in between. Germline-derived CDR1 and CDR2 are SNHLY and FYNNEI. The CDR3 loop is CASEDRSSYEQYF. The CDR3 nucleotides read TGTGCCAGTGAGGACAGAAGCTCCTACGAGCAGTACTTC. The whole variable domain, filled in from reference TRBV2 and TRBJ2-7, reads EPEVTQTPSHQVTQMGQEVILRCVPISNHLYFYWYRQILGQKVEFLVSFYNNEISEKSEIFDDQFSVERPDGSNFTLKIRSTKLEDSAMYFCASEDRSSYEQYFGPGTRLTVT.

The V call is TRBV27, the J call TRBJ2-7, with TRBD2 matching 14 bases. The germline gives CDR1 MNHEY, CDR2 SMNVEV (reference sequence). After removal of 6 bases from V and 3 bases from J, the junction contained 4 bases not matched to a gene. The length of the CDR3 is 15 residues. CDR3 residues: CASSRGLAGDYEQYF. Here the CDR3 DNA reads TGTGCCAGCAGCCGGGGACTAGCGGGGGACTACGAGCAGTACTTC.

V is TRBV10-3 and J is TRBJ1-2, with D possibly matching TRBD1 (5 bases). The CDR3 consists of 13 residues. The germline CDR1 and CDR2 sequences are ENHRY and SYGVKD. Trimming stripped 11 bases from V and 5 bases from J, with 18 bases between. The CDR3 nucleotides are TGTGCCTCCGCGGAGGGGAGGCCTTATGGCTACACCTTC. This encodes CASAEGRPYGYTF.

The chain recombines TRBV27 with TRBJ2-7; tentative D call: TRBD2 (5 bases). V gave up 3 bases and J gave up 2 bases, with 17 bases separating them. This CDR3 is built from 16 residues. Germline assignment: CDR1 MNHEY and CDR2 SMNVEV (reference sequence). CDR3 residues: CASSFVAGGVTYEQYF. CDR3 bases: TGTGCCAGCAGTTTTGTTGCGGGTGGAGTTACCTACGAGCAGTACTTC.

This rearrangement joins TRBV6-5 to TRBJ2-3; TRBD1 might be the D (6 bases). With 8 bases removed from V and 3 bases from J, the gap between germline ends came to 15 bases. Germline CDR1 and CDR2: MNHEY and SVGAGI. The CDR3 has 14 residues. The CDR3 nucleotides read TGTGCCAGCTGCACAGGGCTTGGGACAGATACGCAGTATTTT. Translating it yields CASCTGLGTDTQYF.

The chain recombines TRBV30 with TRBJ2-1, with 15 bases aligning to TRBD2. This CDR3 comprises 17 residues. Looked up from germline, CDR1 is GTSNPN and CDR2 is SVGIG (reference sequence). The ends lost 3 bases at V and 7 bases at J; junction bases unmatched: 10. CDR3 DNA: TGTGCCTGGAGGGCCGGACTAGCGGGAGGGGTATATAATGAGCAGTTCTTC. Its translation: CAWRAGLAGGVYNEQFF.

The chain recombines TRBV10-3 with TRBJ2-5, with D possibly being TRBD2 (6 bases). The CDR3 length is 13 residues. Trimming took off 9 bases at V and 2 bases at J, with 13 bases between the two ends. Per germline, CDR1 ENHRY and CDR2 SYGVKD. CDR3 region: CAISGGFQETQYF. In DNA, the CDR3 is TGTGCCATTTCCGGAGGGTTTCAAGAGACCCAGTACTTC.

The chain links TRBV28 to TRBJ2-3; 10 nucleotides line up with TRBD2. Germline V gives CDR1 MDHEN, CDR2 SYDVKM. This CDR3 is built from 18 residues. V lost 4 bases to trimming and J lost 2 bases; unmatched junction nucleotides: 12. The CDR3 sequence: CASSSPAGGPLHTDTQYF. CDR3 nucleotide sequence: TGTGCCAGCAGTTCCCCAGCGGGAGGGCCGCTCCACACAGATACGCAGTATTTT. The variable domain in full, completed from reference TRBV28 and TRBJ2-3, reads DVKVTQSSRYLVKRTGEKVFLECVQDMDHENMFWYRQDPGLGLRLIYFSYDVKMKEKGDIPEGYSVSREKKERFSLILESASTNQTSMYLCASSSPAGGPLHTDTQYFGPGTRLTVL.

The CDR3 sequence is CASSLWTGGSQPQHF. CDR3 coding DNA: TGCGCCAGCAGCTTGTGGACAGGGGGCTCTCAGCCCCAGCATTTT. The chain employs TRBV5-1 and TRBJ1-5; 11 nucleotides line up with TRBD1. Germline CDR1 reads SGHRS; CDR2 reads YFSETQ. V dropped 1 base and J dropped 6; count of bases not matched to a gene: 3. The CDR3 runs 15 residues.

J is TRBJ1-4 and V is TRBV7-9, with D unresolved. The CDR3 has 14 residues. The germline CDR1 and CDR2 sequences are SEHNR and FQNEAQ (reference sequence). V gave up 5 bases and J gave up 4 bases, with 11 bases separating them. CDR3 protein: CASSRGPINEKLFF. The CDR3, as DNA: TGTGCCAGCAGCCGCGGACCGATTAATGAAAAACTGTTTTTT.

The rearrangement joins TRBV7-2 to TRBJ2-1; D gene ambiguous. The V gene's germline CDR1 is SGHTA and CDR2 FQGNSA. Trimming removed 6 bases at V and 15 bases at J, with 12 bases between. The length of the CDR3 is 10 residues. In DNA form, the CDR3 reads TGTGCCAGCAGTTTTGGACGGACGTTCTTC. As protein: CASSFGRTFF.

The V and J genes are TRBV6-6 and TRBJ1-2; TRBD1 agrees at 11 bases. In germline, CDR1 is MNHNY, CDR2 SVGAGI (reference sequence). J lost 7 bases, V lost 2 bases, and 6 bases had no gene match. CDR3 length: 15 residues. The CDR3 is CASSYPDRGRGGYTF. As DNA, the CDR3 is TGTGCCAGCAGTTACCCGGACAGGGGGCGTGGTGGCTACACCTTC.

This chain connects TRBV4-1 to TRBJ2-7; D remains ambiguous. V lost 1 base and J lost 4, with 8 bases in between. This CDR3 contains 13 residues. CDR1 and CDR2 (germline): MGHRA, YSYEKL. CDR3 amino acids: CASSQAGLYEQYF. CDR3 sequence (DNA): TGCGCCAGCAGCCAAGCGGGCTTGTACGAGCAGTACTTC.

The CDR3 spells CASSSSPYEQYF. CDR3 DNA: TGTGCCAGCAGTTCATCACCCTACGAGCAGTACTTC. The gene calls are TRBV27 and TRBJ2-7, with D hard to call. The germline gives CDR1 MNHEY, CDR2 SMNVEV (reference sequence). The CDR3 contains 12 residues. V was clipped by 4 bases and J by 2 bases, with 6 bases between them.

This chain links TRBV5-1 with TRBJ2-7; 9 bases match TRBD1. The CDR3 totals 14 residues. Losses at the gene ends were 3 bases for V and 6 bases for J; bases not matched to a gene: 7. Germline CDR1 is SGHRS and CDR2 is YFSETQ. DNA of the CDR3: TGCGCCAGCAGCTGGGACAGGGAGGGAAGCGAGCAGTACTTC. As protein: CASSWDREGSEQYF.

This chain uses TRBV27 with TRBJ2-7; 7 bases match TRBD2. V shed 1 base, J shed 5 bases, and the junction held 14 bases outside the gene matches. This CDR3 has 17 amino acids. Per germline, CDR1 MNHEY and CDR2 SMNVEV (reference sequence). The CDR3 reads CASSLLTPGLNTDEQYF. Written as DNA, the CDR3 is TGTGCCAGCAGTTTATTGACCCCGGGACTAAATACAGACGAGCAGTACTTC.

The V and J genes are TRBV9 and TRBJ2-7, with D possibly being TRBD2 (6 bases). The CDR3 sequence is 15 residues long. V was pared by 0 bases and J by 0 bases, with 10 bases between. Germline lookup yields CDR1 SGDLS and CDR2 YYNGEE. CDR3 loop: CASSVGAGSSYEQYF. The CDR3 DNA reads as TGTGCCAGCAGCGTAGGGGCGGGAAGCTCCTACGAGCAGTACTTC.

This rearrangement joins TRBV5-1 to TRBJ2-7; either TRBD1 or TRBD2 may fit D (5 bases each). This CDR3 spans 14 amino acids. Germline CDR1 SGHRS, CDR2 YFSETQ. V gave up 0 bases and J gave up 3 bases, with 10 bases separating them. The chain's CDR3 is CASSLDGTDYEQYF. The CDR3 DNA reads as TGCGCCAGCAGCTTGGATGGGACGGACTACGAGCAGTACTTC. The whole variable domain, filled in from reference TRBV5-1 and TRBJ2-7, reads KAGVTQTPRYLIKTRGQQVTLSCSPISGHRSVSWYQQTPGQGLQFLFEYFSETQRNKGNFPGRFSGRQFSNSRSEMNVSTLELGDSALYLCASSLDGTDYEQYFGPGTRLTVT.

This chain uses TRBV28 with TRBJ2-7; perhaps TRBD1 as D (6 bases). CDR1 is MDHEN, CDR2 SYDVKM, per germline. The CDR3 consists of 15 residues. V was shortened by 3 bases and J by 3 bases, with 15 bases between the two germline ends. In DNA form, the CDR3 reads TGTGCCAGCAGTTTTCTGGCAGGGGTAGGCTACGAGCAGTACTTC. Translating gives CASSFLAGVGYEQYF.

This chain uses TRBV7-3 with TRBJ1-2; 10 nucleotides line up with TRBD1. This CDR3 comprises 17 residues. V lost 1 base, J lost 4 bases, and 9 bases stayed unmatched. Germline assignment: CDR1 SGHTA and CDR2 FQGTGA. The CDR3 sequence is CASSLNGGTGEPYGYTF. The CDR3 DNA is TGTGCCAGCAGCTTAAATGGTGGGACAGGGGAGCCCTATGGCTACACCTTC.

The chain's CDR3 is CASSRQGDQRDTQYF. The CDR3 nucleotides read TGTGCCAGCAGCCGACAAGGTGACCAGAGAGATACGCAGTATTTT. This chain links TRBV13 with TRBJ2-3; D unresolved. Trimming left V 5 bases short and J 5 bases short, with 17 bases between. This CDR3 is built from 15 residues. Germline V gives CDR1 PRHDT, CDR2 FYEKMQ (reference sequence).

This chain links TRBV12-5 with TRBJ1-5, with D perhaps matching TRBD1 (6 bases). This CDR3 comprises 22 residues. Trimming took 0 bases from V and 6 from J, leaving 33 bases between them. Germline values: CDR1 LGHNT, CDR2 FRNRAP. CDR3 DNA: TGTGCTAGTGGTTTGGTACGTATTGGGGGGCAAACTCAACTAACCCGGGGTCAGCCCCAGCATTTT. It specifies CASGLVRIGGQTQLTRGQPQHF.

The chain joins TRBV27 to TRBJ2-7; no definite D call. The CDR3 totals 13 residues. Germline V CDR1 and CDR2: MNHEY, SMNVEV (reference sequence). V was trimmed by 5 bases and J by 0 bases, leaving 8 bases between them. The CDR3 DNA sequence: TGTGCCAGCAGTCAACTACCCTCCTACGAGCAGTACTTC. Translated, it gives CASSQLPSYEQYF.

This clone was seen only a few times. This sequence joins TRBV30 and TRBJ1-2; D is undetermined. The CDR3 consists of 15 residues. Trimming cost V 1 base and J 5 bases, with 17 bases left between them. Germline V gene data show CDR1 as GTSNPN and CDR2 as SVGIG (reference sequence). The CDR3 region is CAWSASRSGGYGYTF. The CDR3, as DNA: TGTGCCTGGAGTGCTTCCCGGAGTGGAGGGTATGGCTACACCTTC.

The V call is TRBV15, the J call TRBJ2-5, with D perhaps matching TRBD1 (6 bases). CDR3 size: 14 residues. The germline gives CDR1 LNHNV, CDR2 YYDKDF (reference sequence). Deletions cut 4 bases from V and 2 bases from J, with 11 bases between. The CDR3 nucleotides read TGTGCCACCAGCACTTACAGGGAACAAGAGACCCAGTACTTC. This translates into CATSTYREQETQYF.

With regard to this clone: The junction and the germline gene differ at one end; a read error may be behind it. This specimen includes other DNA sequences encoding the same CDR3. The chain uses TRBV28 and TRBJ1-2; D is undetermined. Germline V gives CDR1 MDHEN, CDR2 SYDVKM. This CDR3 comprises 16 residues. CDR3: CASSLTYGDSNYGYTF. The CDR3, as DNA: TGTGCCAGTAGTTTAACGTACGGTGATTCTAACTATGGCTACACCTTC.